The subject of this entry is one T cell receptor (beta chain). Its antigen remains unknown. The study assayed 75,000 to 100,000 TCR templates per sample. Measured with immunoSEQ multiplex PCR; TCRdb has only the in-frame clones, and not every one. This table holds 100,000 or so clones, under 95% found once. The data are from a study of siplizumab effects on memory and regulatory T cells. Germline assignment: CDR1 SNHLY and CDR2 FYNNEI. This CDR3 has 18 amino acids. V was clipped by 7 bases and J by 0 bases, with 19 bases between them. General study points: Siplizumab gave mappable alloreactive CD4+ clones an average Treg-derived fraction of around 70%, against around 30% in controls. The naive T cell population seemed more diverse than memory cells and seemed a major contributor to the alloresponse.

The J gene is TRBJ2-6, the V gene TRBV2; the D is unclear. Sequencing used CD4+ T cells sorted from blood. The receptor comes from a human donor in good health. CDR3 bases: TGTGCCAGCACTCCACGGAAGGCTTTCGCCTCTGGGGCCAACGTCCTGACTTTC. It translates to CASTPRKAFASGANVLTF.